The rows below give T cell receptor beta chains drawn from one sample of a study of T cells in Graves' hyperthyroidism and ophthalmopathy. TCRdb re-called the multiplex PCR reads with MiXCR, one entry per CDR3 protein. The data show approximately 600,000 distinct CDR3 sequences, with 13% to 15% seen just once and about 7% held by the top ten. Sequencing used blood. All receptors come from a woman younger than 35 with Graves' ophthalmopathy. Each CDR3 is given with its conserved first and last residue. D genes are given only for firm matches.

d_call,v_call,cdr3_aa
-,TRBV6-1,CASSPLDTTGELFF
TRBD2,TRBV20-1,CSANLIAGGGETQYF
-,TRBV6-1,CASSESSATNEKLFF
-,TRBV4-1,CASSQVFSEAFF
-,TRBV7-6,CASSPKMLGENTEAFF
-,TRBV20-1,CSARPSSNEQFF
-,TRBV7-9,CASSLLRANYGYTF
TRBD1,TRBV9,CTSSVATDRASTDTQYF
-,TRBV11-2,CASSLMQETQYF
TRBD1,TRBV5-1,CASSLPGTGWDNEQFF
TRBD1,TRBV2,CASSDDKTGGLAEAFF
-,TRBV7-2,CASSQAPHMQGIEQFF
-,TRBV7-6,CASSLCRGNCQPQHF
-,TRBV11-3,CASSFVLYEQYF
TRBD2,TRBV6-1,CASSLAGTSGTLETQYF
-,TRBV11-3,CASSLGGEGNTEAFF
TRBD2,TRBV7-2,CASSQRNGGLAGVQETQYF
-,TRBV20-1,CSALDPQGSTQYF
TRBD1,TRBV4-1,CASSRGQGAPTDTQYF
TRBD2,TRBV4-1,CASSQVGGSGHEQYF
TRBD1,TRBV6-2/TRBV6-3,CASSRRQGTLTNTEAFF
-,TRBV7-9,CASSLAGPTSYGYTF
-,TRBV9,CASSVAPGTYEQYF
-,TRBV9,CASSDGTPRDTDTQYF
TRBD2,TRBV6-5,CASSYSPGLETGELFF
-,TRBV3-1,CASSHEDRTEAFF
-,TRBV7-6,CASSLARSGSGANVLTF
-,TRBV9,CASSVTLVGDIQYF
-,TRBV24-1,CATSATTVSYEQYF
-,TRBV6-6,CASSYRELGISTQYF
-,TRBV7-6,CASSPGWGKGYEQYF
TRBD2,TRBV12-3/TRBV12-4,CASSSSGISSYEQYF
-,TRBV28,CASRNRGGTYEQYF
TRBD2,TRBV6-5,CASSYWGGTGTDTQYF
TRBD2,TRBV27,CASSLGLAMKTQYF
-,TRBV20-1,CSAGPGHDYGYTF
TRBD1,TRBV20-1,CSARQDRAEKLFF
-,TRBV7-9,CASSTRAGTDTQYF
-,TRBV5-1,CASSYFFISNTEAFF
TRBD1,TRBV2,CASSLQGGRGGEAFF
-,TRBV27,CASSTLGGGSQPQHF
TRBD1,TRBV9,CASSVAGTVDNEQFF
TRBD1,TRBV2,CASSEDRGTPNYGYTF
TRBD2,TRBV6-1,CASSERAGEGQETQYF
-,TRBV6-1,CASKRGVSVQPQHF
-,TRBV7-8,CASSLVAGKYNEQLF
-,TRBV5-1,CASKKSSSYNSPLHF
TRBD2,TRBV9,CASSVDSSGGVGQNEQFF
-,TRBV27,CASRRVGPLHEQYF
-,TRBV19,CASCWGSGQPQHF
-,TRBV18,CASSRGGKDTQYF
TRBD1,TRBV7-8,CASSSGTGAYNEQYF
-,TRBV7-3,CASSGGGTSVRSPLHF
-,TRBV20-1,CSARPDGGTDTQYF
-,TRBV7-2,CASSLAKGQQETQYF
-,TRBV20-1,CSARDQRQETQYF
-,TRBV6-6,CASSYSSPDYGYTF